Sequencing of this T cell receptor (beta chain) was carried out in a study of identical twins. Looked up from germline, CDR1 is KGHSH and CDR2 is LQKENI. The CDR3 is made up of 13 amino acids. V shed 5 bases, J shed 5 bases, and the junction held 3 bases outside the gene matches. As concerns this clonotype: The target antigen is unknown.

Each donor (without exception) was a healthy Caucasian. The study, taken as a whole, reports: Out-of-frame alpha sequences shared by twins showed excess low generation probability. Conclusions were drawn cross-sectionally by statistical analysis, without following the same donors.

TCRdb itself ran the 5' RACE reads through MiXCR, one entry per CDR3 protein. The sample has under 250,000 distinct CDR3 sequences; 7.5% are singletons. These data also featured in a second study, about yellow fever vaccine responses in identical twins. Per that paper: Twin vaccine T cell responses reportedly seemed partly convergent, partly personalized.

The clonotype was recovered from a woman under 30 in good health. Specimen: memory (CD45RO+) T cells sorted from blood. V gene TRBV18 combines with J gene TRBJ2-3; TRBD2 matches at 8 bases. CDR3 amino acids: CASSGLAGDTQYF. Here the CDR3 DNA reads TGTGCCAGCTCAGGACTAGCAGGAGATACGCAGTATTTT.